This entry describes one T cell receptor beta chain. Its antigen is currently not known. Base qualities are not at hand, and no much larger clone is one base apart. These data come from a study of blood T cell repertoires in COVID-19 (dated by TCRdb to the early 2020s). Study-wide context: The collaborator samples originated in the United States, Italy and Spain and spanned the acute and convalescent phases of COVID-19. The prospective study material was composed of cDNA or gDNA derived from T cells, B-cell-depleted T cells, or PBMCs. Deeply sampled blood TCRbeta repertoires from subjects exposed to, actively infected with, or recovered from COVID-19 were included in the dataset. A freely available public database, intended as a resource for researchers studying the immune response to SARS-CoV-2, is where the repertoires were released. Samples were obtained from the ongoing ImmuneRACE study (first 160 participants) and from about 1,300 subjects provided by 6 global collaborators. Sample metadata almost always included a de-identified subject ID, COVID-19 status, age in years and sex. Where available, HLA class I and class II types were taken from metadata supplied by the sample provider and were not determined by assay-based typing. Overall study outcomes, separate from this receptor: Clinical and demographic metadata were provided uncurated, with the amount varying by source and participant.

The collaborating institutions used their own protocols to collect whole blood in K2EDTA tubes. For TCRbeta analysis, collaborators shipped samples in one of three forms: frozen whole blood, isolated PBMCs, or DNA extracted from either of those sample types. The CDR3 has 16 amino acids, counting the end cysteine and phenylalanine. The sequence is cut down to CDR3 DNA, 48 bases in frame from base 1. Based on the germline V gene, the CDR1 and CDR2 sequences are MDHEN and SYDVKM. Germline trimming amounts to 5 bases on V and 9 bases on J, with 12 as the count of junction bases outside the gene matches. TCRbeta CDR3 regions were amplified from genomic DNA using the immunoSEQ Assay, a bias-controlled multiplex PCR. The paper's data handling went like this. The number of nucleated cells in each sample was estimated from the amplification of reference gene primers within the assay. Sequence reads were collapsed and filtered to measure the absolute abundance of every unique TCRbeta CDR3 rearrangement. For each sample, productive Simpson clonality was calculated as the square root of Simpson's diversity index across productive rearrangements. TCRdb took over this immuneACCESS table, retaining in-frame rearrangements with V and J assigned. Such tables are incomplete; in checked studies, under half of the missing clones stem from an unresolved V gene, and the remainder is unexplained. The DNA was the basis for D and trimming; V, J and clone size are from that table. This sample lists hundreds of thousands of clones; just under 85% were detected once. The top ten constitute 1.9% of the sample.

The chain is encoded by TRBV28 joined to TRBJ2-7; TRBD2 aligns with 14 central bases. Sequenced: peripheral blood. The sequence derives from a woman of 80 years or more with acute or convalescent COVID-19. The sequence in DNA is TGTGCCAGCAGTCCACAAGCCGGGACTAGCGGGAGTTGGCAGTACTTC. Translated, this gives CASSPQAGTSGSWQYF.